One and the same sample provided the 30 T cell receptor beta chains below, sequenced in a study of blood T cell repertoires in COVID-19 (dated by TCRdb to about 2020). The method behind the library was the immunoSEQ multiplex PCR assay. TCRdb obtained this table from immuneACCESS and retained in-frame rearrangements with V and J assigned. These tables miss some clones; where compared with another copy, unresolved V genes account for less than half of the shortfall, and the remainder is unexplained. Counted in this sample were about 33,000 clones; 90% to 95% of them appeared once. The top ten clonotypes cover approximately 12% of the sample. Material: peripheral blood. The origin of the receptors is a human donor in a cohort sampled during active COVID-19.

The rearrangement uses TRBV4-3 and TRBJ2-2; 8 bases line up with TRBD1. This CDR3 has 17 amino acids. The J segment lost 6 bases and the V segment lost 3 bases, leaving 12 bases of the junction unmatched. Germline loops: CDR1 LGHNA, CDR2 YSLEER. The CDR3 nucleotides read TGCGCCAGCAGCCATGGAGGACGACAGGGGCCCCCCGGGGAGCTGTTTTTT. It specifies CASSHGGRQGPPGELFF.

V is TRBV18 and J is TRBJ1-4, with D perhaps TRBD1 (5 bases). V was trimmed by 4 bases and J by 7 bases, leaving 10 bases between them. This CDR3 comprises 13 residues. The germline V gene has CDR1 KGHSH and CDR2 LQKENI. For the CDR3, the DNA is TGTGCCAGCTCACGAGGGGAGGGTGAAAAACTGTTTTTT. This translates into CASSRGEGEKLFF.

This rearrangement joins TRBV5-1 to TRBJ1-1; 7 bases agree with TRBD1. Germline V gives CDR1 SGHRS, CDR2 YFSETQ. The length of the CDR3 is 15 residues. Unmatched junction bases numbered 4, after V lost 0 bases and J lost 2 bases. The CDR3 nucleotides are TGCGCCAGCAGCTTGGGGGGACAGCCCAACACTGAAGCTTTCTTT. This codes for CASSLGGQPNTEAFF.

V gene TRBV11-3 combines with J gene TRBJ2-1, with TRBD2 identical over 13 bases. CDR3 length: 15 amino acids. CDR1 and CDR2 (germline): SGHNT, YENEEA. The V gene end was trimmed by 4 bases and the J gene end by 8 bases; junction bases not matched to a gene: 5. The CDR3 loop reads CASSSGLAGADEQFF. CDR3 DNA sequence: TGTGCCAGCAGCTCAGGACTAGCGGGAGCGGATGAGCAGTTCTTC. The full variable domain, with the rest looked up from reference TRBV11-3 and TRBJ2-1, is EAGVVQSPRYKIIEKKQPVAFWCNPISGHNTLYWYLQNLGQGPELLIRYENEEAVDDSQLPKDRFSAERLKGVDSTLKIQPAELGDSAVYLCASSSGLAGADEQFFGPGTRLTVL.

The chain combines TRBV5-1 with TRBJ2-7; tentative D call: TRBD2 (6 bases). This CDR3 spans 12 amino acids. The V gene lost 7 bases and the J gene lost 6 bases, with 14 bases spanning the gap. Germline lookup yields CDR1 SGHRS and CDR2 YFSETQ. DNA for the CDR3: TGCGCCAGCCGTTTGAGGGGAGGCGAGCAGTACTTC. The encoded protein is CASRLRGGEQYF.

This sequence joins TRBV10-1 and TRBJ1-5, with TRBD1 matching over 9 bases. The CDR3 is 14 amino acids. From germline, CDR1 is WNHNN and CDR2 SYGVQD (reference sequence). After removal of 11 bases from V and 7 bases from J, the junction contained 12 bases not matched to a gene. The CDR3 bases are TGCGCCGACCAGGAGGGACAGGGTCGACAGCCCCAGCATTTT. Protein sequence: CADQEGQGRQPQHF.

The chain uses TRBV19 and TRBJ1-2, with 9 nucleotides matching TRBD1. The CDR3 is 16 amino acids. V shed 7 bases, J shed 4 bases, and the junction held 13 bases outside the gene matches. Per germline, CDR1 LNHDA and CDR2 SQIVND (reference sequence). The chain's CDR3 is CASNPTGTGPTYGYTF. CDR3 nucleotides: TGTGCCAGTAATCCAACCGGGACAGGGCCTACCTATGGCTACACCTTC.

This chain connects TRBV12-3 or TRBV12-4 to TRBJ2-7; TRBD2 is a possible D gene (6 bases). The CDR3 is made up of 13 amino acids. The V end was cut by 6 bases, the J end by 2 bases, with 11 bases between. CDR3 sequence: CASRPSATYEQYF. CDR3 DNA: TGTGCCAGCAGGCCTAGCGCAACCTACGAGCAGTACTTC.

This rearrangement joins TRBV5-6 to TRBJ2-5; TRBD1 might be the D (5 bases). This CDR3 comprises 13 residues. Germline V lookup: CDR1 SGHDT, CDR2 YYEEEE. V shed 2 bases and J shed 2 bases, with 7 bases lying between them. The CDR3 loop is CASSFQGQETQYF. Here the CDR3 DNA reads TGTGCCAGCAGCTTTCAGGGACAAGAGACCCAGTACTTC.

V and J are TRBV7-2 and TRBJ2-7; tentatively, D is TRBD2 (5 bases). V was clipped by 5 bases and J by 1 base, with 9 bases between them. CDR1 and CDR2 from the germline V gene are SGHTA and FQGNSA. There are 13 residues in the CDR3. The CDR3 sequence is CASSDRGSYEQYF. The CDR3 DNA reads TGTGCCAGCAGCGACCGGGGTTCCTACGAGCAGTACTTC. Based on the CDR3 plus reference TRBV7-2 and TRBJ2-7, the full variable domain is GAGVSQSPSNKVTEKGKDVELRCDPISGHTALYWYRQSLGQGLEFLIYFQGNSAPDKSGLPSDRFSAERTGGSVSTLTIQRTQQEDSAVYLCASSDRGSYEQYFGPGTRLTVT.

The genes are TRBV4-1 and TRBJ2-5, with D possibly matching TRBD2 (6 bases). The CDR3 loop spans 14 amino acids. Deletions cut 0 bases from V and 4 bases from J, with 9 bases between. CDR1 is MGHRA, CDR2 YSYEKL, per germline. CDR3 in amino acids: CASSQDLGGETQYF. The CDR3 nucleotides read TGCGCCAGCAGCCAAGACTTGGGGGGAGAGACCCAGTACTTC.

In its sample, this clone was seen once. This chain links TRBV4-1 with TRBJ1-5; 7 bases are a match to TRBD1. Germline V lookup: CDR1 MGHRA, CDR2 YSYEKL. V was pared by 3 bases and J by 3 bases, with 5 bases of the junction left unmatched. CDR3 size: 15 residues. The CDR3 loop is CASSQRDSNNQPQHF. DNA of the CDR3: TGCGCCAGCAGCCAGAGGGACAGCAACAATCAGCCCCAGCATTTT.

The chain links TRBV18 to TRBJ1-1; TRBD1 aligns across 7 bases. Trimming cost V 5 bases and J 1 base; bases outside gene matches: 4. The germline V gene encodes CDR1 KGHSH and CDR2 LQKENI. This CDR3 is 14 amino acids long. CDR3 bases: TGTGCCAGCTCAGCAGACAGGGAGAACACTGAAGCTTTCTTT. It translates to CASSADRENTEAFF.

The V gene is TRBV27, the J gene TRBJ1-1, with D perhaps TRBD1 (5 bases). From germline, CDR1 is MNHEY and CDR2 SMNVEV (reference sequence). The CDR3 consists of 17 residues. Trimming left V 6 bases short and J 0 bases short, with 20 bases between. The CDR3 nucleotides read TGTGCCAGCAGAGTTACTACAGGCGCTACAATGAACACTGAAGCTTTCTTT. Translation: CASRVTTGATMNTEAFF.

This chain uses TRBV7-3 with TRBJ2-1; 10 bases are shared with TRBD2. Germline V lookup: CDR1 SGHTA, CDR2 FQGTGA. Losses at the gene ends were 1 base for V and 9 bases for J; bases not matched to a gene: 6. There are 15 residues in the CDR3. The chain's CDR3 is CASSLSLAGAGEQFF. Written as DNA, the CDR3 is TGTGCCAGCAGCTTAAGTCTAGCGGGAGCGGGTGAGCAGTTCTTC.

J is TRBJ2-1 and V is TRBV28; TRBD2 might be the D (5 bases). Germline V gene sequence: CDR1 MDHEN, CDR2 SYDVKM. This CDR3 is 19 amino acids long. Between the trimmed V and J ends, which lost 1 base and 6 bases, there was a span of 25 bases. The CDR3 here is CASSLYLFPAGGGSNEQFF. CDR3 coding DNA: TGTGCCAGCAGTTTATACCTATTTCCAGCCGGAGGAGGAAGCAATGAGCAGTTCTTC.

This clone was found once. The chain is built from TRBV7-9 and TRBJ2-1; D remains ambiguous. Germline assignment: CDR1 SEHNR and CDR2 FQNEAQ (reference sequence). CDR3 size: 15 residues. V lost 5 bases and J 4 bases, leaving 15 bases between the germline ends. As DNA, the CDR3 is TGTGCCAGCAGCCCCCAGCGAGCCCTTTACAATGAGCAGTTCTTC. Residues: CASSPQRALYNEQFF.

The gene calls are TRBV19 and TRBJ1-5; no clear D gene. V shed 1 base and J shed 6 bases, with 4 bases lying between them. This CDR3 has 12 residues. CDR1 is LNHDA, CDR2 SQIVND, per germline (reference sequence). CDR3 amino acids: CASSIGLQPQHF. CDR3 DNA sequence: TGTGCCAGTAGTATAGGGCTTCAGCCCCAGCATTTT.

This rearrangement joins TRBV7-9 to TRBJ1-5; 8 nucleotides match TRBD1. Germline assignment: CDR1 SEHNR and CDR2 FQNEAQ (reference sequence). The CDR3 has 16 residues. Trimming removed 3 bases from V and 0 bases from J; junction bases left unmatched: 4. The CDR3 nucleotides are TGTGCCAGCAGCTTCTGGACAGGGAATAGCAATCAGCCCCAGCATTTT. Its protein product is CASSFWTGNSNQPQHF.

The chain links TRBV7-6 to TRBJ2-1; unclear D gene. The V gene lost 2 bases and the J gene lost 1 base, with 9 bases spanning the gap. The V gene's germline CDR1 is SGHVS and CDR2 FNYEAQ. The CDR3 covers 15 residues. CDR3 sequence: CASSLMAGSYNEQFF. CDR3 coding DNA: TGTGCCAGCAGCTTAATGGCAGGATCCTACAATGAGCAGTTCTTC.

V is TRBV11-2 and J is TRBJ2-1, with 7 bases fitting TRBD2. The trim removed 5 bases at V and 3 bases at J, leaving 16 bases unmatched. Germline V gene data show CDR1 as SGHAT and CDR2 as FQNNGV. The CDR3 sequence is 18 residues long. The CDR3: CASSVGRVRREIYNEQFF. DNA of the CDR3: TGTGCCAGCAGCGTAGGCCGAGTGCGGCGGGAGATCTACAATGAGCAGTTCTTC.

This rearrangement joins TRBV7-2 to TRBJ2-4; D perhaps matches TRBD2 (5 bases). Trimming pared 3 bases from V and 6 bases from J, leaving 9 bases between. Germline V gene lookup returns CDR1 SGHTA and CDR2 FQGNSA. This CDR3 has 13 amino acids. The CDR3 protein is CASSFRERNIQYF. The CDR3 region has the DNA TGTGCCAGCAGCTTCCGGGAACGAAACATTCAGTACTTC.

The V gene is TRBV28, the J gene TRBJ2-5, with TRBD2 matching 11 bases. Unmatched junction bases numbered 4, after V lost 2 bases and J lost 5 bases. Germline V gene lookup returns CDR1 MDHEN and CDR2 SYDVKM. The CDR3 runs 15 residues. CDR3 in amino acids: CASSLTSGRWETQYF. CDR3 sequence (DNA): TGTGCCAGCAGTTTAACTAGCGGGAGATGGGAGACCCAGTACTTC.

This clone was seen only once. The chain couples TRBV5-1 to TRBJ1-3, with 7 bases lining up with TRBD1. The CDR3 loop spans 15 amino acids. The germline CDR1 and CDR2 sequences are SGHRS and YFSETQ. Trimming cost V 3 bases and J 0 bases; bases outside gene matches: 3. CDR3: CASSSQGSSGNTIYF. In DNA form, the CDR3 reads TGCGCCAGCAGCTCACAGGGGTCCTCTGGAAACACCATATATTTT. Full variable domain (outside the CDR3, taken from reference TRBV5-1 and TRBJ1-3): KAGVTQTPRYLIKTRGQQVTLSCSPISGHRSVSWYQQTPGQGLQFLFEYFSETQRNKGNFPGRFSGRQFSNSRSEMNVSTLELGDSALYLCASSSQGSSGNTIYFGEGSWLTVV.

V usage is TRBV2 and J usage is TRBJ2-3; TRBD1 matches at 7 bases. The CDR3 has 15 residues. V lost 6 bases and J lost 1; bases outside the gene matches: 7. Germline CDR1 SNHLY, CDR2 FYNNEI. The CDR3 sequence: CASSRQGPRTDTQYF. As DNA, the CDR3 is TGTGCCAGCAGCAGACAGGGCCCACGCACAGATACGCAGTATTTT.

The rearrangement links TRBV25-1 to TRBJ2-7; 7 bases map to TRBD2. The V segment lost 3 bases and the J segment 0 bases; nucleotides outside the gene matches: 5. This CDR3 region has 15 residues. CDR1 is MGHDK and CDR2 is SYGVNS in the germline V gene. The CDR3 nucleotides are TGTGCCAGCAGTGATCCAGCGGGAACCTCCTACGAGCAGTACTTC. Translation gives CASSDPAGTSYEQYF.

The gene calls are TRBV18 and TRBJ1-1; 8 bases are a match to TRBD1. This CDR3 region has 16 residues. V shed 3 bases and J 4 bases; nucleotides not matched to a gene: 10. Germline values: CDR1 KGHSH, CDR2 LQKENI. The CDR3 DNA sequence: TGTGCCAGCTCACCCCAAGACAGGGGAAGCGCCACTGAAGCTTTCTTT. Its protein product is CASSPQDRGSATEAFF.

The chain recombines TRBV7-6 with TRBJ2-7; no definite D call. The CDR3 loop spans 13 amino acids. The V end was cut by 0 bases, the J end by 2 bases, with 5 bases between. Germline V lookup: CDR1 SGHVS, CDR2 FNYEAQ. CDR3 in DNA: TGTGCCAGCAGCTTAGCGGGCACCTACGAGCAGTACTTC. This sequence encodes CASSLAGTYEQYF. Drawing the rest from reference TRBV7-6 and TRBJ2-7, the complete variable domain is GAGVSQSPRYKVTKRGQDVALRCDPISGHVSLYWYRQALGQGPEFLTYFNYEAQQDKSGLPNDRFSAERPEGSISTLTIQRTEQRDSAMYRCASSLAGTYEQYFGPGTRLTVT.

The chain is built from TRBV20-1 and TRBJ2-7; D remains ambiguous. The ends were cut back, 4 bases at V and 7 bases at J, with 11 bases in the middle. CDR3 length: 11 residues. Germline-derived CDR1 and CDR2 are DFQATT and SNEGSKA (reference sequence). CDR3 coding DNA: TGCAGTGCTATTTGGGCGAAAGAGCAGTACTTC. It specifies CSAIWAKEQYF.

This sequence joins TRBV27 and TRBJ1-6; weak D call: TRBD1 (6 bases). The CDR3 sequence is 15 residues long. Germline V gene sequence: CDR1 MNHEY, CDR2 SMNVEV (reference sequence). The ends were cut back, 4 bases at V and 0 bases at J, with 7 bases in the middle. The CDR3, as DNA: TGTGCCAGCAGTTCGACAGGCTCCTATAATTCACCCCTCCACTTT. This sequence encodes CASSSTGSYNSPLHF.